The present T cell receptor beta chain was sequenced within a study of blood T cell repertoires in COVID-19. Study-wide context: Samples of COVID-19 (acute and convalescent) were obtained from the United States, Italy and Spain. PBMCs, B-cell-depleted T cells, or T cells were the source of the cDNA or gDNA that made up the material.

Sequencing was performed with immunoSEQ multiplex PCR; in TCRdb, only in-frame clones are kept and a portion is missing. The sample holds roughly 49,000 clones, about 89% seen once. The CDR3 contains 19 residues. Trimming at V came to 4 bases and at J to 1 base, leaving 12 bases not matched to a gene. Germline-derived CDR1 and CDR2 are LGHNA and YNFKEQ. Source material: peripheral blood. The TCR sequence derives from a human donor in a cohort sampled during active COVID-19. This chain joins TRBV4-2 and TRBJ2-1; 11 nucleotides line up with TRBD2. As DNA, the CDR3 is TGTGCCAGCAGCCTACGGGGTAGCGGGGGGGCGACGTCCTACAATGAGCAGTTCTTC. This sequence encodes CASSLRGSGGATSYNEQFF.